Shown below are 32 T cell receptor beta chains from a single sample sequenced in a study of beta chain features in type 1 diabetes. The sequenced template was cDNA made from the entire isolated RNA. This table comes from immunoSEQ multiplex PCR, and its TCRdb copy is limited to in-frame clones, with some not included. Of over 500,000 clones in the sample, about a sixth were seen once. The sample taken for sequencing was naive CD4+ T cells from blood. The origin of the receptors is a man aged 18 to 35 in good health.

The V call is TRBV28, the J call TRBJ2-5, with D maybe TRBD1 (5 bases). The germline gives CDR1 MDHEN, CDR2 SYDVKM. This CDR3 is 12 amino acids long. The V end lost 7 bases, the J end lost 3 bases, and 9 bases lay between the germline ends. CDR3 region: CASKEQEETQYF. The CDR3 DNA sequence: TGTGCCAGCAAGGAACAGGAAGAGACCCAGTACTTC. Full variable domain (remainder filled in from reference TRBV28 and TRBJ2-5): DVKVTQSSRYLVKRTGEKVFLECVQDMDHENMFWYRQDPGLGLRLIYFSYDVKMKEKGDIPEGYSVSREKKERFSLILESASTNQTSMYLCASKEQEETQYFGPGTRLLVL.

This clone was recorded a few times. The chain couples TRBV5-1 to TRBJ1-1; TRBD1 is a possible D gene (6 bases). V lost 1 base to trimming and J lost 1 base, with 8 bases between them. Germline CDR1 SGHRS, CDR2 YFSETQ. This CDR3 is 14 amino acids long. The CDR3 bases are TGCGCCAGCAGCTTGTCAGGGGCGAACACTGAAGCTTTCTTT. As protein: CASSLSGANTEAFF.

The chain is built from TRBV2 and TRBJ2-5; no firm D call. Trimming shortened V by 0 bases and J by 4 bases, and 3 bases separated the two germline ends. This CDR3 spans 12 amino acids. CDR1 is SNHLY and CDR2 is FYNNEI in the germline V gene. CDR3 DNA: TGTGCCAGCAGTGAAGCCCCAGAGACCCAGTACTTC. It is translated as CASSEAPETQYF.

The chain joins TRBV7-9 to TRBJ1-1; D perhaps matches TRBD1 (6 bases). The CDR3 is 14 amino acids. The germline V gene has CDR1 SEHNR and CDR2 FQNEAQ (reference sequence). The V gene lost 3 bases and the J gene lost 1 base, with 9 bases spanning the gap. In DNA, the CDR3 is TGTGCCAGCAGCTTTGGCAGGGGGAACACTGAAGCTTTCTTT. This codes for CASSFGRGNTEAFF.

The rearrangement links TRBV19 to TRBJ1-1; D is perhaps TRBD1 (5 bases). The CDR3 is 16 amino acids. Germline CDR1 reads LNHDA; CDR2 reads SQIVND (reference sequence). V gave up 5 bases and J gave up 4 bases, with 20 bases separating them. The CDR3 reads CASSVRLGPFSTEAFF. The DNA for the CDR3 is TGTGCCAGTAGTGTCCGCCTGGGACCGTTTAGCACTGAAGCTTTCTTT.

There are a few counts of this clone. V and J are TRBV14 and TRBJ1-4; D is undetermined. CDR1 is SGHDN and CDR2 is FVKESK in the germline V gene. V lost 5 bases to trimming and J lost 6 bases, with 13 bases between them. The CDR3 totals 14 residues. DNA of the CDR3: TGTGCCAGCAGCTCCAGGCGGTGGGATGAAAAACTGTTTTTT. Translating it yields CASSSRRWDEKLFF.

This chain joins TRBV6-5 and TRBJ2-1, with TRBD2 identical over 7 bases. CDR1 and CDR2 (germline): MNHEY, SVGAGI. V lost 5 bases and J lost 8; bases outside the gene matches: 3. The CDR3 extends over 12 amino acids. The CDR3 protein is CASSPRGDEQFF. The CDR3 DNA reads as TGTGCCAGCAGTCCCCGGGGGGATGAGCAGTTCTTC.

This clone has a handful of counts. The rearrangement uses TRBV7-9 and TRBJ2-7; D possibly corresponds to TRBD2 (7 bases). With 0 bases removed from V and 6 bases from J, the gap between germline ends came to 9 bases. CDR1 SEHNR and CDR2 FQNEAQ come from the germline V gene (reference sequence). There are 13 residues in the CDR3. CDR3 nucleotide sequence: TGTGCCAGCAGCTTAGCCGGGGGGCGCGAGCAGTACTTC. This encodes CASSLAGGREQYF.

The chain uses TRBV5-6 and TRBJ1-4; 11 nucleotides agree with TRBD1. The V and J ends lost 2 bases and 8 bases, in that order; junction bases with no gene match: 2. This CDR3 has 14 residues. Germline CDR1 reads SGHDT; CDR2 reads YYEEEE. CDR3 DNA: TGTGCCAGCAGCTTCCGGGACAGGGGGGAAAAACTGTTTTTT. Residues: CASSFRDRGEKLFF.

Note on this clone: This sample includes further DNA sequences coding for the same CDR3. The V call is TRBV28, the J call TRBJ1-1; D uncertain. The V end was cut by 6 bases, the J end by 0 bases, with 5 bases between. The CDR3 length is 12 residues. Germline-derived CDR1 and CDR2 are MDHEN and SYDVKM. CDR3 sequence (DNA): TGTGCCAGCAGAGTCATGAACACTGAAGCTTTCTTT. This gives the protein CASRVMNTEAFF. The variable domain in full, completed from reference TRBV28 and TRBJ1-1, reads DVKVTQSSRYLVKRTGEKVFLECVQDMDHENMFWYRQDPGLGLRLIYFSYDVKMKEKGDIPEGYSVSREKKERFSLILESASTNQTSMYLCASRVMNTEAFFGQGTRLTVV.

This clone was counted between two and nine times. The chain joins TRBV6-5 to TRBJ2-1; D not certain. Per the germline V gene, CDR1 is MNHEY and CDR2 is SVGAGI. Trimming took off 6 bases at V and 2 bases at J, with 5 bases between the two ends. The CDR3 covers 12 residues. CDR3 sequence (DNA): TGTGCCAGCAGCTCCCCCTACAATGAGCAGTTCTTC. The encoded protein is CASSSPYNEQFF.

This clone has more than one count but fewer than ten. The V call is TRBV11-3, the J call TRBJ2-7; 9 bases are shared with TRBD1. This CDR3 comprises 15 residues. Looked up from germline, CDR1 is SGHNT and CDR2 is YENEEA. The junction had 7 bases not matched to a gene; V was cut back by 5 bases and J by 2 bases. The CDR3 sequence: CASSRSGTGTYEQYF. DNA for the CDR3: TGTGCCAGCAGCAGATCCGGGACAGGGACCTACGAGCAGTACTTC.

This chain connects TRBV7-2 to TRBJ2-3; D assignment may be TRBD1 or TRBD2 (5 bases each). The V end lost 8 bases, the J end lost 1 base, and 10 bases lay between the germline ends. The CDR3 has 13 amino acids. Germline assignment: CDR1 SGHTA and CDR2 FQGNSA. In DNA, the CDR3 is TGTGCCAGCTTTTTGGGGGGCACAGATACGCAGTATTTT. Protein: CASFLGGTDTQYF.

The rearrangement links TRBV23-1 to TRBJ2-7, with D perhaps given as TRBD1 or TRBD2 (6 bases each). TRBV23-1 carries the ORF label, with uncertain function. With 2 bases removed from V and 6 bases from J, the gap between germline ends came to 14 bases. CDR3 length: 14 residues. CDR3 amino acids: CASSQNREASEQYF. The DNA of the CDR3 is TGCGCCAGCAGTCAAAACAGGGAGGCCTCCGAGCAGTACTTC.

The chain joins TRBV7-9 to TRBJ2-5, with 8 bases identical to TRBD2. Losses at the gene ends were 3 bases for V and 5 bases for J; bases not matched to a gene: 5. The CDR3 covers 14 residues. The germline CDR1 and CDR2 sequences are SEHNR and FQNEAQ (reference sequence). In DNA form, the CDR3 reads TGTGCCAGCAGCTTTACTAGCGGTCTCGAGACCCAGTACTTC. This encodes CASSFTSGLETQYF.

This clone was picked up a small number of times. The CDR3 region is CASSSLTGGNTEAFF. The CDR3 DNA sequence: TGTGCCAGCAGCTCCCTAACTGGGGGGAACACTGAAGCTTTCTTT. The genes are TRBV21-1 and TRBJ1-1. TRBV21-1 is deemed a pseudogene. The CDR3 has 15 residues.

The chain has TRBV28 and TRBJ1-2; the D gene is possibly TRBD1 (6 bases). The length of the CDR3 is 11 residues. Germline V gene sequence: CDR1 MDHEN, CDR2 SYDVKM. V was pared by 10 bases and J by 4 bases, with 10 bases between. The CDR3 DNA reads TGTGCCACGGACAGCCGCTATGGCTACACCTTC. Its protein product is CATDSRYGYTF.

The J gene is TRBJ2-7, the V gene TRBV15; 8 bases are a match to TRBD1. The CDR3 is made up of 15 amino acids. Germline values: CDR1 LNHNV, CDR2 YYDKDF (reference sequence). V gave up 0 bases and J gave up 7 bases; unmatched junction bases: 8. The CDR3 loop is CATSRDRQGAWEQYF. The CDR3 DNA follows: TGTGCCACCAGCAGAGATAGGCAGGGGGCGTGGGAGCAGTACTTC.

The chain employs TRBV6-5 and TRBJ1-2; TRBD1 agrees at 9 bases. The length of the CDR3 is 15 residues. J lost 4 bases, V lost 7 bases, and 10 bases had no gene match. Germline CDR1 is MNHEY and CDR2 is SVGAGI. The CDR3 protein is CASILQQGAGYGYTF. The CDR3 DNA is TGTGCCAGCATCCTGCAACAGGGGGCTGGCTATGGCTACACCTTC.

This clone has more than one count but fewer than ten. The chain combines TRBV4-1 with TRBJ1-4; D uncertain. CDR1 is MGHRA and CDR2 is YSYEKL in the germline V gene. Trimming removed 1 base at V and 0 bases at J, with 6 bases between. The length of the CDR3 is 15 residues. The CDR3 reads CASSQVPTTNEKLFF. The CDR3 DNA follows: TGCGCCAGCAGCCAAGTCCCTACAACTAATGAAAAACTGTTTTTT.

The CDR3 loop reads CASSLPTRSSYGYTF. The CDR3 DNA reads as TGTGCCAGCAGTTTACCCACACGTAGCAGTTATGGCTACACCTTC. The chain recombines TRBV28 with TRBJ1-2; D unclear. V shed 2 bases and J shed 5 bases, with 15 bases lying between them. This CDR3 region has 15 residues. Germline V lookup: CDR1 MDHEN, CDR2 SYDVKM.

The sample holds a few counts of this clone. V usage is TRBV9 and J usage is TRBJ2-2; D remains unclear. Deletions cut 5 bases from V and 5 bases from J, with 13 bases between. The CDR3 extends over 14 amino acids. Germline lookup yields CDR1 SGDLS and CDR2 YYNGEE. CDR3 residues: CASSPGRMTGELFF. The CDR3 coding sequence is TGTGCCAGCAGTCCCGGACGGATGACCGGGGAGCTGTTTTTT.

The chain has TRBV5-1 and TRBJ2-7; 8 bases map to TRBD1. Germline V gene sequence: CDR1 SGHRS, CDR2 YFSETQ. V lost 0 bases, J lost 3 bases, and 5 bases stayed unmatched. This CDR3 comprises 15 residues. The CDR3 DNA reads TGCGCCAGCAGCTTGGCCCACAGGGGGAACTACGAGCAGTACTTC. This gives the protein CASSLAHRGNYEQYF.

This clone was observed a handful of times. The J gene is TRBJ2-7, the V gene TRBV18; D is undetermined. Germline CDR1 and CDR2: KGHSH and LQKENI. Trimming took off 5 bases at V and 0 bases at J, with 11 bases between the two ends. CDR3 length: 14 amino acids. The CDR3 nucleotides are TGTGCCAGCTCAATAGGCCAGCTCTCCTACGAGCAGTACTTC. This codes for CASSIGQLSYEQYF.

This clone was counted between two and nine times. This rearrangement joins TRBV21-1 to TRBJ2-1; the listed D gene, TRBD2, was not tested against the DNA. TRBV21-1 is labeled a pseudogene. The CDR3 runs 15 residues. Written as DNA, the CDR3 is TGTGCCAGCAGCCTCCGACTAGCGGGAGGGAATGAGCAGTTCTTC. As protein: CASSLRLAGGNEQFF.

In this sample, this clone turned up many times. The chain employs TRBV7-2 and TRBJ2-1; D is uncertain. CDR1 and CDR2 (germline): SGHTA, FQGNSA. The CDR3 loop spans 12 amino acids. V was pared by 7 bases and J by 5 bases, with 9 bases between. CDR3 protein: CASTIGDNEQFF. Here the CDR3 DNA reads TGTGCCAGCACTATTGGGGACAATGAGCAGTTCTTC.

The V and J genes are TRBV9 and TRBJ1-2, with 7 bases matching TRBD1. Germline-derived CDR1 and CDR2 are SGDLS and YYNGEE. J gave up 0 bases and V 6 bases, and 8 bases lay outside the gene matches. There are 15 residues in the CDR3. The CDR3 loop reads CASNRDRISNYGYTF. CDR3 nucleotides: TGTGCCAGCAATAGGGACAGAATCTCTAACTATGGCTACACCTTC.

The rearrangement uses TRBV18 and TRBJ2-1; D remains ambiguous. Germline V CDR1 and CDR2: KGHSH, LQKENI. Trimming cost V 2 bases and J 5 bases, with 13 bases left between them. The CDR3 is made up of 15 amino acids. CDR3 sequence reads: CASSPSIQNNNEQFF. CDR3 DNA sequence: TGTGCCAGCTCACCATCGATACAGAATAACAATGAGCAGTTCTTC.

This chain links TRBV5-1 with TRBJ2-1; 7 bases agree with TRBD1. From germline, CDR1 is SGHRS and CDR2 YFSETQ. J was trimmed by 2 bases and V by 4 bases; bases with no gene match: 6. CDR3 length: 15 residues. CDR3 amino acids: CASSPGTETYNEQFF. CDR3 coding DNA: TGCGCCAGCAGCCCCGGGACAGAAACCTACAATGAGCAGTTCTTC.

In its sample, this clone was seen a few times. The chain is built from TRBV9 and TRBJ1-4, with D possibly being TRBD1 (6 bases). Germline V CDR1 and CDR2: SGDLS, YYNGEE. The CDR3 totals 17 residues. Trimming shortened V by 0 bases and J by 0 bases, and 12 bases separated the two germline ends. The CDR3 nucleotides read TGTGCCAGCAGCGTAGATGTCAGGGGATCAACTAATGAAAAACTGTTTTTT. Its translation: CASSVDVRGSTNEKLFF.

The chain combines TRBV9 with TRBJ2-2; D possibly uses TRBD1 or TRBD2 (5 bases each). CDR1 is SGDLS, CDR2 YYNGEE, per germline. CDR3 length: 14 residues. Trimming pared 4 bases from V and 8 bases from J, leaving 15 bases between. The CDR3 sequence is CASSSRDPLGELFF. For the CDR3, the DNA is TGTGCCAGCAGCAGCCGGGACCCCCTGGGGGAGCTGTTTTTT.

The table lists this clone with a few counts. The V and J genes are TRBV7-3 and TRBJ1-1, with D possibly TRBD1 on 5 matching bases. Germline V gene lookup returns CDR1 SGHTA and CDR2 FQGTGA. V was trimmed by 6 bases and J by 1 base, leaving 15 bases between them. The CDR3 is 15 amino acids. CDR3 protein: CASRRDPGENTEAFF. The CDR3 coding sequence is TGTGCCAGCAGACGGGACCCGGGGGAGAACACTGAAGCTTTCTTT.